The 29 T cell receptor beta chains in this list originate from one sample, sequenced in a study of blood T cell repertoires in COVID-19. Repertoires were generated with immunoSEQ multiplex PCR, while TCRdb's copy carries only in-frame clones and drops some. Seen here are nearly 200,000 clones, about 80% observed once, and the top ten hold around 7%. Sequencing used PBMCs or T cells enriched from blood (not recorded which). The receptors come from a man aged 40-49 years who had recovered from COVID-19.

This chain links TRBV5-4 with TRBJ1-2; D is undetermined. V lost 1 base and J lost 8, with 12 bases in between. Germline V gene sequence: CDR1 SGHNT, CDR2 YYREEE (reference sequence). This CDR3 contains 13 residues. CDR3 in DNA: TGTGCCAGCAGCTTGTCCGAGGGAGGGGGCTACACCTTC. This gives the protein CASSLSEGGGYTF.

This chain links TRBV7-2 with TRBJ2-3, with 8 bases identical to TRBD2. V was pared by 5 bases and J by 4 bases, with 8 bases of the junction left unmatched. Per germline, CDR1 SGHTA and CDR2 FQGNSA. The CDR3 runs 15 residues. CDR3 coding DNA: TGTGCCAGCAGCCCGACCGGGGGGGCCTCAGATACGCAGTATTTT. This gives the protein CASSPTGGASDTQYF.

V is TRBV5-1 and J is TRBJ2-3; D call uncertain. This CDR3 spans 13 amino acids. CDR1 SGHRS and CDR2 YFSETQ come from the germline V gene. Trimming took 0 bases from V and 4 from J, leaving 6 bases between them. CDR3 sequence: CASSLDGSDTQYF. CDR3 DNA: TGCGCCAGCAGCTTGGACGGGTCAGATACGCAGTATTTT.

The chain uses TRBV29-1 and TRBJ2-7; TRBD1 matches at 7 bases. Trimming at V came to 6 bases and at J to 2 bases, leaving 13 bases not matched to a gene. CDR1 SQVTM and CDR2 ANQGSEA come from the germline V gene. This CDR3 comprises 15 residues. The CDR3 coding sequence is TGCAGCGTCGTAACAGGGGAAAGGCCACCCTACGAGCAGTACTTC. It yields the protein CSVVTGERPPYEQYF.

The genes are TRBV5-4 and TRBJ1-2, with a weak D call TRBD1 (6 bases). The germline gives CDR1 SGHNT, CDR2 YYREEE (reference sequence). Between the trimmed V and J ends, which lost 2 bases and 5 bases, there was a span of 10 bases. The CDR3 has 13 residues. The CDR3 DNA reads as TGTGCCAGCAGCTTACAGGGTGGTTATGGCTACACCTTC. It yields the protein CASSLQGGYGYTF.

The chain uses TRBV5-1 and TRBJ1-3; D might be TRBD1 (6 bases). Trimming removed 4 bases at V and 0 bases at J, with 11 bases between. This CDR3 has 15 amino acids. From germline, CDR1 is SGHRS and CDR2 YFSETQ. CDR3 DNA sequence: TGCGCCAGCAGCGCCCAGGGGAGCTCTGGAAACACCATATATTTT. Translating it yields CASSAQGSSGNTIYF.

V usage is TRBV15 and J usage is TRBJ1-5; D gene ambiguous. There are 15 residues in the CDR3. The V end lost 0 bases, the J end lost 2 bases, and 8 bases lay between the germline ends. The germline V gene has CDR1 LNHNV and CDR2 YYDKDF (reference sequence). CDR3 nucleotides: TGTGCCACCAGCAGAGATTTGGCGGGCAATCAGCCCCAGCATTTT. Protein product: CATSRDLAGNQPQHF.

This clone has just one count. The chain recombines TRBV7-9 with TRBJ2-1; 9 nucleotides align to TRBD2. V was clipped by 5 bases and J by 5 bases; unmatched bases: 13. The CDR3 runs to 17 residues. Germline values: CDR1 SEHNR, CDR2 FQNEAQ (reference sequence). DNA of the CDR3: TGTGCCAGCAGCCCCCCCCCGCGGGGGGGCCACCACAATGAGCAGTTCTTC. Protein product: CASSPPPRGGHHNEQFF.

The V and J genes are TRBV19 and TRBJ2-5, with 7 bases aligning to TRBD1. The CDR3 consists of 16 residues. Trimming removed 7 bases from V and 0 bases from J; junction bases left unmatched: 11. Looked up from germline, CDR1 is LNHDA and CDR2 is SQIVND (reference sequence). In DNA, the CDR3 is TGTGCCAGTACCAAAAGAGGGGGCGCGTACCAAGAGACCCAGTACTTC. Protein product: CASTKRGGAYQETQYF.

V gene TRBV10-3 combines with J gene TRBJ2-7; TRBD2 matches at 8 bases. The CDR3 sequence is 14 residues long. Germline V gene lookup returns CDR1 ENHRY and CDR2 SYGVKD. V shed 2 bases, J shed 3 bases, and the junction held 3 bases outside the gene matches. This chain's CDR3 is CAISEGLADYEQYF. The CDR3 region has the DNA TGTGCCATCAGTGAGGGACTAGCCGACTACGAGCAGTACTTC.

The CDR3 here is CASSLRGTNYGYTF. DNA for the CDR3: TGTGCCAGCAGTTTAAGGGGTACTAACTATGGCTACACCTTC. The chain employs TRBV27 and TRBJ1-2; possibly TRBD1 for D (5 bases). In germline, CDR1 is MNHEY, CDR2 SMNVEV (reference sequence). This CDR3 contains 14 residues. V lost 2 bases and J lost 0, with 7 bases in between.

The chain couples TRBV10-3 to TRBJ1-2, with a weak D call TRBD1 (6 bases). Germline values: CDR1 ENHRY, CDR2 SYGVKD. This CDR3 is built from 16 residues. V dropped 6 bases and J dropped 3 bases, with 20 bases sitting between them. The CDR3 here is CAIRATEGGGYYGYTF. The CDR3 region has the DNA TGTGCCATCAGAGCTACTGAGGGAGGGGGTTACTATGGCTACACCTTC.

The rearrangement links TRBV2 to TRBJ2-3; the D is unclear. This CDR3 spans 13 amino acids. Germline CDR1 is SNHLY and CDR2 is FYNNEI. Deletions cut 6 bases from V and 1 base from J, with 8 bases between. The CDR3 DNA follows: TGTGCCAGCAGCGGAGATCGCACAGATACGCAGTATTTT. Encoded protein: CASSGDRTDTQYF.

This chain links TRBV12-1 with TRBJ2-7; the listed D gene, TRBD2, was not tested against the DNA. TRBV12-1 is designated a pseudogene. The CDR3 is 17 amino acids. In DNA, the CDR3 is TGTGCCAGCAGCTTTGCGTGCCCCGGGGGACTAGTCTACGAGCAGTACTTC. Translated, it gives CASSFACPGGLVYEQYF.

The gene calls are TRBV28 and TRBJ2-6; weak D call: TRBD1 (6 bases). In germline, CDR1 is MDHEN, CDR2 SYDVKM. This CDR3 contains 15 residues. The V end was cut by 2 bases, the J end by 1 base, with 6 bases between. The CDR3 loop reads CASSLQGSGANVLTF. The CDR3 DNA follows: TGTGCCAGCAGTTTACAGGGGTCTGGGGCCAACGTCCTGACTTTC.

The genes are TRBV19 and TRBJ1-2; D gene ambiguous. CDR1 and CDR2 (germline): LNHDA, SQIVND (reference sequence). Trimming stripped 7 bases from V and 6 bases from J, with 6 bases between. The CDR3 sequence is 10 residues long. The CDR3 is CASKRDGYTF. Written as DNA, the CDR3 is TGTGCCAGTAAGAGGGATGGCTACACCTTC.

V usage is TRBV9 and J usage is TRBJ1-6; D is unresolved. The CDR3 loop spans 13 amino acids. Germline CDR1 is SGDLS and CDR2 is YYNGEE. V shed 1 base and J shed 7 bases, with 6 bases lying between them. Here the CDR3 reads CASSVNQNSPLHF. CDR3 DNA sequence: TGTGCCAGCAGCGTAAACCAGAATTCACCCCTCCACTTT.

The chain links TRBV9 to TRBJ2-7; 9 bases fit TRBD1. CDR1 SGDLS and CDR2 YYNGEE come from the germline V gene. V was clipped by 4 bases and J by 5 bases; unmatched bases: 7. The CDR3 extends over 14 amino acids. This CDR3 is CASSPGTGLDEQYF. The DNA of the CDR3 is TGTGCCAGCAGCCCTGGGACAGGGTTAGACGAGCAGTACTTC.

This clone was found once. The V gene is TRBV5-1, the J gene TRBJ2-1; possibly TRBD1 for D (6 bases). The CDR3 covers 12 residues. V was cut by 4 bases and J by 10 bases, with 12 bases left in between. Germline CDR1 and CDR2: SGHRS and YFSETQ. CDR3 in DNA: TGCGCCAGCAGCACCACAGGGCTGGAGCAGTTCTTC. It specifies CASSTTGLEQFF. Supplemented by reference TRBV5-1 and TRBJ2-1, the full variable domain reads KAGVTQTPRYLIKTRGQQVTLSCSPISGHRSVSWYQQTPGQGLQFLFEYFSETQRNKGNFPGRFSGRQFSNSRSEMNVSTLELGDSALYLCASSTTGLEQFFGPGTRLTVL.

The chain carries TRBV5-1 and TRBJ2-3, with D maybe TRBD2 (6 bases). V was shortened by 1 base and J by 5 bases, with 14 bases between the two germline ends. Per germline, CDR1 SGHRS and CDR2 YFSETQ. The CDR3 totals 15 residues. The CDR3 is CASSLLNRRGDTQYF. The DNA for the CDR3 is TGCGCCAGCAGCTTGCTGAACAGGAGGGGAGATACGCAGTATTTT.

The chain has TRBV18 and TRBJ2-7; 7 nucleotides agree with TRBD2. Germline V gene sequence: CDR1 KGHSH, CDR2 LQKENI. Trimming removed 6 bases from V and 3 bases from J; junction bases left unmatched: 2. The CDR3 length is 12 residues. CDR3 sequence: CASSASGYEQYF. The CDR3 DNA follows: TGTGCCAGCTCGGCTAGCGGCTACGAGCAGTACTTC.

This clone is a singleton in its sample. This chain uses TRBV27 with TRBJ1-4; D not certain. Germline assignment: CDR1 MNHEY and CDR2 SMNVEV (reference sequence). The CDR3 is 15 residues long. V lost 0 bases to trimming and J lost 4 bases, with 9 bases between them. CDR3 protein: CASSLSPPFNEKLFF. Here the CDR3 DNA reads TGTGCCAGCAGTTTATCTCCCCCTTTTAATGAAAAACTGTTTTTT.

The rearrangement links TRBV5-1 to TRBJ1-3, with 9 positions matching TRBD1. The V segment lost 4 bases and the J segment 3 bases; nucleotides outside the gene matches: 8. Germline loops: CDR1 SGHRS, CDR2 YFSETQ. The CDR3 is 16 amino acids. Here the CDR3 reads CASSERTGGDGNTIYF. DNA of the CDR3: TGCGCCAGCAGCGAACGAACAGGGGGCGATGGAAACACCATATATTTT. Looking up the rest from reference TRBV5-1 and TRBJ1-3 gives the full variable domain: KAGVTQTPRYLIKTRGQQVTLSCSPISGHRSVSWYQQTPGQGLQFLFEYFSETQRNKGNFPGRFSGRQFSNSRSEMNVSTLELGDSALYLCASSERTGGDGNTIYFGEGSWLTVV.

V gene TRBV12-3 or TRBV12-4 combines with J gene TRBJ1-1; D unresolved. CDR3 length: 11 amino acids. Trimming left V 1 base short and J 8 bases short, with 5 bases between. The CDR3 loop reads CASSLGREAFF. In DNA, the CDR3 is TGTGCCAGCAGTTTAGGGAGAGAAGCTTTCTTT.

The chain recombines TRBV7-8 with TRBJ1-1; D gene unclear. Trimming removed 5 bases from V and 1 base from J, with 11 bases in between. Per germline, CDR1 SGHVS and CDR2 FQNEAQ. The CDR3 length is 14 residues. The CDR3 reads CASSAPTQNTEAFF. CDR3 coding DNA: TGTGCCAGCAGCGCCCCGACTCAGAACACTGAAGCTTTCTTT.

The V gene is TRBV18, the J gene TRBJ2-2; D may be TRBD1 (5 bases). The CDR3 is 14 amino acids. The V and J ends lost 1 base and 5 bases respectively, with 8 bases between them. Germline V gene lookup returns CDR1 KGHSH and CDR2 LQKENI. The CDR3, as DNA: TGTGCCAGCTCACCACAGGGGAAGACCGGGGAGCTGTTTTTT. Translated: CASSPQGKTGELFF.

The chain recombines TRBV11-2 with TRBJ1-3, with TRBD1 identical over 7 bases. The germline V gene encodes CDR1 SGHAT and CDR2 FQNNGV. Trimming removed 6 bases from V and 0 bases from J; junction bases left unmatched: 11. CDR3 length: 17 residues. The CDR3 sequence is CASSFKKGGRSGNTIYF. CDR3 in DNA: TGTGCCAGCAGTTTTAAAAAAGGGGGCCGCTCTGGAAACACCATATATTTT.

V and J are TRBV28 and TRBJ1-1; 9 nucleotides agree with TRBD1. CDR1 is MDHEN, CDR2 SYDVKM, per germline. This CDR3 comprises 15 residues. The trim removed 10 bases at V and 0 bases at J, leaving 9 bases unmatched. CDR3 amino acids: CATLEQGAMNTEAFF. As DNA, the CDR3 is TGTGCCACTCTAGAACAGGGGGCAATGAACACTGAAGCTTTCTTT.

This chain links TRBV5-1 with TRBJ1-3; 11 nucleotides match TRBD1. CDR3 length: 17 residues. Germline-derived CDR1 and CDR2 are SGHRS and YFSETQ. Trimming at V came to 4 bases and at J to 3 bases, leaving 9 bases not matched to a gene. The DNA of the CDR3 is TGCGCCAGCAGCCCCCTGACGGGACAGGGGGATGGAAACACCATATATTTT. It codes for CASSPLTGQGDGNTIYF.